The entry that follows covers one T cell receptor beta chain sequence. This CDR3 comprises 16 residues. Losses at the gene ends were 5 bases for V and 4 bases for J; bases not matched to a gene: 4. Germline-derived CDR1 and CDR2 are LNHDA and SQIVND (reference sequence). This entry is derived from a study of blood T cell repertoires in COVID-19. In the study overall: Sites across the United States, Italy and Spain contributed samples from acute and convalescent COVID-19.

Sequenced by immunoSEQ multiplex PCR; TCRdb stores in-frame clones only, minus some. The sample holds 110,000 to 150,000 clones; 85% to 90% are singletons and the top ten take 11%. The sequence was obtained from a woman older than 75 with acute or convalescent COVID-19. V is TRBV19 and J is TRBJ2-1, with 14 bases that match TRBD2. The specimen was peripheral blood. The CDR3 DNA sequence: TGTGCCAGTAGTGGAAGACTAGCGGGGGGGTACAATGAGCAGTTCTTC. This sequence encodes CASSGRLAGGYNEQFF.